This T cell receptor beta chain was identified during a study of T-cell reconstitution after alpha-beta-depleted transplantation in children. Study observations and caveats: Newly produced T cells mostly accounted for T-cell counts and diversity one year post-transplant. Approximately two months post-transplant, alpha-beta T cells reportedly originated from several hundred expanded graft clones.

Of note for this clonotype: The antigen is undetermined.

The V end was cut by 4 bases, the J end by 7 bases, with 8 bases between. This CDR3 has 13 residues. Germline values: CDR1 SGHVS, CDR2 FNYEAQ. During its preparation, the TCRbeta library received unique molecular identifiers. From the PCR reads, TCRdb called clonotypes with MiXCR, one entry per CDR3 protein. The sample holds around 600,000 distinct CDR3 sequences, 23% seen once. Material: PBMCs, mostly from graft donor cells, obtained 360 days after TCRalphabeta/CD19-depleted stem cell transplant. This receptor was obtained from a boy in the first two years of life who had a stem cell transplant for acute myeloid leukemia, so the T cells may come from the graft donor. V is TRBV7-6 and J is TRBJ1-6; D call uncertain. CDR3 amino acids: CASSYRPNSPLHF. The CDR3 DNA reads TGTGCCAGCAGCTACCGACCGAATTCACCCCTCCACTTT.